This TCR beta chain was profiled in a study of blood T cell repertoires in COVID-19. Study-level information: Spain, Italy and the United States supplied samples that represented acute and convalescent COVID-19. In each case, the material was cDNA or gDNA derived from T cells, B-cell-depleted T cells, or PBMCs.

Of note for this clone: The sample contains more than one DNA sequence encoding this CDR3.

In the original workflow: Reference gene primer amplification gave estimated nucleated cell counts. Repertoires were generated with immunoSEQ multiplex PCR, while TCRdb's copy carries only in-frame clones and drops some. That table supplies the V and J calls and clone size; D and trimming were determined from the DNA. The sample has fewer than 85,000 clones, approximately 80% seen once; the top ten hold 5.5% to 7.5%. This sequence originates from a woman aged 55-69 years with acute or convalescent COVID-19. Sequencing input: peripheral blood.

The CDR3 coding sequence is TGTGCCAGCAGCCAAGGACAGGGGAATCAGCCCCAGCATTTT. This sequence encodes CASSQGQGNQPQHF. J is TRBJ1-5 and V is TRBV3-1 (or the pseudogene TRBV3-2); 8 positions match TRBD1. The CDR3 loop spans 14 amino acids. The junction had 0 bases not matched to a gene; V was cut back by 1 base and J by 4 bases. Per germline, CDR1 LGHDT and CDR2 YNNKEL (reference sequence).